This T cell receptor (beta chain) is drawn from a study of blood T cell repertoires in COVID-19. The wider study: COVID-19 samples, acute and convalescent, were from the United States, Italy and Spain. From T cells, B-cell-depleted T cells, or PBMCs came the material, which was cDNA or gDNA.

This clone was recorded only once. Everyone who took part was 18 to 89 years old, and they came from about two dozen US areas. Two negative PCRs, clearance, or symptom resolution characterized the recovered Cohort 3 donors. Data came from immunoSEQ multiplex PCR; TCRdb stores just in-frame clones and leaves some out. This table has roughly 290,000 clones, around 85% appearing once. The clonotype originates from a woman between 40 and 55 years old who had recovered from COVID-19. The sequenced material came from PBMCs or T cells enriched from blood (not recorded which).

For the CDR3, the DNA is TGTGCCAGCAAAGACAGGCCCGATAATTCACCCCTCCACTTT. Amino acids: CASKDRPDNSPLHF. This chain uses TRBV6-6 with TRBJ1-6, with D perhaps matching TRBD1 (6 bases). The CDR3 contains 14 residues. Germline V CDR1 and CDR2: MNHNY, SVGAGI (reference sequence). Trimming pared 7 bases from V and 5 bases from J, leaving 12 bases between.